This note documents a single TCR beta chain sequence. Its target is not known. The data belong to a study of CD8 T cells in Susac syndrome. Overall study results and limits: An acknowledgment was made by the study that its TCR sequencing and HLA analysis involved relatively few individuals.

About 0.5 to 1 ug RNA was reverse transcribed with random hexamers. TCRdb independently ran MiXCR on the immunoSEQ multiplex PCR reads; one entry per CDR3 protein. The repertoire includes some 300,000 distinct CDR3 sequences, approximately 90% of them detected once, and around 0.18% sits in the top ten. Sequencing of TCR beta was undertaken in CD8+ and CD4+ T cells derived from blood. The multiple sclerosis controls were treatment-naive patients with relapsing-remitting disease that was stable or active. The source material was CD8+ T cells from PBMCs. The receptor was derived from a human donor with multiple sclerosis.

This CDR3 reads CASSYSKSSGNTIYF. DNA of the CDR3: TGTGCCAGCAGTTACTCGAAGAGCTCTGGAAACACCATATATTTT. The chain couples TRBV6-2 or TRBV6-3 to TRBJ1-3, with no clear D. CDR1 and CDR2 from the germline V gene are MNHEY and SVGEGT. V shed 0 bases and J shed 0 bases, with 6 bases lying between them. This CDR3 has 15 amino acids.